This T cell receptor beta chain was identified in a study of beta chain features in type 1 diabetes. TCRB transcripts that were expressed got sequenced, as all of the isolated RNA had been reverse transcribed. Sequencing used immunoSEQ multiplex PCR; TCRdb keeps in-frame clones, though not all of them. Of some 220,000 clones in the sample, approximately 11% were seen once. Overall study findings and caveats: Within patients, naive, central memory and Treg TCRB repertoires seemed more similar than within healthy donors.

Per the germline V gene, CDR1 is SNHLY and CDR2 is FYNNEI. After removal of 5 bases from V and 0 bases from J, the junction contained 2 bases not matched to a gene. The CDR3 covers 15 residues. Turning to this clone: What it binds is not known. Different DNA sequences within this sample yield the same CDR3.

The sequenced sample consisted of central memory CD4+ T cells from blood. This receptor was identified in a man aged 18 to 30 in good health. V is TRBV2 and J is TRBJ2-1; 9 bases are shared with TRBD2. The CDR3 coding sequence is TGTGCCAGCAGTCGTAGCGGGAGCTCCTACAATGAGCAGTTCTTC. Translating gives CASSRSGSSYNEQFF.